This note documents a single T cell receptor beta chain sequence. The antigen is unknown. Using immunoSEQ multiplex PCR, the repertoire was profiled, and TCRdb retains in-frame clones only, with some absent. The sample has about 96,000 clones, 90% seen once; the top ten hold around 1.6%. The sample is drawn from a study of OX40 agonist ivuxolimab in advanced cancers. As for the study in general: Patients received ivuxolimab, an agonistic anti-OX40 (CD134) antibody. Notes on the study in general: Patients with a partial response at 0.1-3.0 mg/kg had among the lowest clonal expansion. Researchers report that CD8+ T cells had, on average, more expanded clones than CD4+.

The V and J ends lost 3 bases and 5 bases, in that order; junction bases with no gene match: 3. Looked up from germline, CDR1 is MNHNS and CDR2 is SASEGT. This CDR3 is built from 14 residues. The chain joins TRBV6-1 to TRBJ1-2; 10 bases are a match to TRBD1. This TCR derives from an adult with an advanced solid tumor such as melanoma, head and neck, liver or kidney cancer. The sample here was CD4+ or CD8+ T cells sorted from blood, taken in a trial of the OX40 agonist ivuxolimab. The CDR3 loop reads CASSEDRGVYGYTF. DNA for the CDR3: TGTGCCAGCAGTGAGGACAGGGGGGTATATGGCTACACCTTC.